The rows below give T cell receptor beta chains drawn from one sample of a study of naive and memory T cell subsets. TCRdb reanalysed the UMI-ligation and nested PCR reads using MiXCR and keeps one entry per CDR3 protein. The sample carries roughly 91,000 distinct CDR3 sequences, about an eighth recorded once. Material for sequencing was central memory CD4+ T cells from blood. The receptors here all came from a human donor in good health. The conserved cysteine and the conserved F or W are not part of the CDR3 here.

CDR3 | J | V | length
ASSLAISGSQDTQY | TRBJ2-3 | TRBV7-2 | 14
ASSQGGAYNEQF | TRBJ2-1 | TRBV3-1 | 12
ASSTTSGSYNEQF | TRBJ2-1 | TRBV12-3/TRBV12-4 | 13
ASSQDPRGLGNEKLF | TRBJ1-4 | TRBV4-1 | 15
ASSTYSTDTQY | TRBJ2-3 | TRBV28 | 11
ASSSPVGHRTQY | TRBJ2-5 | TRBV7-2 | 12
ATSPASSYEQY | TRBJ2-7 | TRBV24-1 | 11
ASSLDGGPGEQY | TRBJ2-7 | TRBV7-9 | 12
ASSQGPTAYNEQF | TRBJ2-1 | TRBV28 | 13
ATSSKDGEQF | TRBJ2-1 | TRBV15 | 10
ASSLLGLGLGENEQF | TRBJ2-1 | TRBV28 | 15
ASSFGSNQPQH | TRBJ1-5 | TRBV7-8 | 11
AIREGDMAYEQY | TRBJ2-7 | TRBV10-3 | 12
ASSQGQGATGANVLT | TRBJ2-6 | TRBV3-1 | 15
ASRAETQY | TRBJ2-5 | TRBV28 | 8
ASSLTGQDYGYT | TRBJ1-2 | TRBV28 | 12
ASSFQTTTGELF | TRBJ2-2 | TRBV7-2 | 12
ASSLGVTRQNTEAF | TRBJ1-1 | TRBV7-2 | 14
ASSDWREGGPQH | TRBJ1-5 | TRBV6-1 | 12
ASSFRPQANQPQH | TRBJ1-5 | TRBV27 | 13
ASQILNTEAF | TRBJ1-1 | TRBV7-8 | 10
SAEGGIVNYGYT | TRBJ1-2 | TRBV20-1 | 12
ASSYPGTAGEQY | TRBJ2-7 | TRBV6-2/TRBV6-3 | 12
ASRGLETQY | TRBJ2-5 | TRBV2 | 9
ASSLGSGYQPQH | TRBJ1-5 | TRBV12-3/TRBV12-4 | 12
SARRDRNQPQH | TRBJ1-5 | TRBV20-1 | 11
ASSGTGSPGF | TRBJ2-1 | TRBV6-2/TRBV6-3 | 10
AWSVPGSTDTQY | TRBJ2-3 | TRBV30 | 12
ASRPTPGQGGYGYT | TRBJ1-2 | TRBV2 | 14
SAIPGAGQF | TRBJ2-1 | TRBV20-1 | 9
ASSELSTGELF | TRBJ2-2 | TRBV6-1 | 11
ASTLDGSGANVLT | TRBJ2-6 | TRBV5-1 | 13
SSGTSYEQY | TRBJ2-7 | TRBV20-1 | 9
ASSLGQGLTEAF | TRBJ1-1 | TRBV18 | 12
ASSLTLLRDTEAF | TRBJ1-1 | TRBV5-1 | 13
ASSQWAYPGSYEQY | TRBJ2-7 | TRBV4-1 | 14
ASSRTRRSTDTQY | TRBJ2-3 | TRBV12-3/TRBV12-4 | 13
ASSLDWAVLNTEAF | TRBJ1-1 | TRBV11-2 | 14
ASSPRLAEYEQY | TRBJ2-7 | TRBV21-1 | 12
ASSPVTGGGNTGELF | TRBJ2-2 | TRBV7-2 | 15
ASSRQLATSTDTQY | TRBJ2-3 | TRBV5-6 | 14
AWSLTGSTEAF | TRBJ1-1 | TRBV30 | 11
ASSQDLQVGVEAF | TRBJ1-1 | TRBV14 | 13